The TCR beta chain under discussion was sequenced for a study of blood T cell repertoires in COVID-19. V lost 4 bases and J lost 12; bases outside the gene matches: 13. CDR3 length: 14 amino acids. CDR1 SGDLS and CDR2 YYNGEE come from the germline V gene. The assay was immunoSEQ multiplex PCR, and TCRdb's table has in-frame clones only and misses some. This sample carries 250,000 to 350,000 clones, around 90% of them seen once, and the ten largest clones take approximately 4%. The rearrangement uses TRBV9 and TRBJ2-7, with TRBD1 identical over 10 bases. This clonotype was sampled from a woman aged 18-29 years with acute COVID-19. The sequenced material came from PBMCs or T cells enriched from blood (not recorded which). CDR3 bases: TGTGCCAGCAGCCTGACAGGGGGCTTTATGAGACTGTACTTC. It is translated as CASSLTGGFMRLYF.